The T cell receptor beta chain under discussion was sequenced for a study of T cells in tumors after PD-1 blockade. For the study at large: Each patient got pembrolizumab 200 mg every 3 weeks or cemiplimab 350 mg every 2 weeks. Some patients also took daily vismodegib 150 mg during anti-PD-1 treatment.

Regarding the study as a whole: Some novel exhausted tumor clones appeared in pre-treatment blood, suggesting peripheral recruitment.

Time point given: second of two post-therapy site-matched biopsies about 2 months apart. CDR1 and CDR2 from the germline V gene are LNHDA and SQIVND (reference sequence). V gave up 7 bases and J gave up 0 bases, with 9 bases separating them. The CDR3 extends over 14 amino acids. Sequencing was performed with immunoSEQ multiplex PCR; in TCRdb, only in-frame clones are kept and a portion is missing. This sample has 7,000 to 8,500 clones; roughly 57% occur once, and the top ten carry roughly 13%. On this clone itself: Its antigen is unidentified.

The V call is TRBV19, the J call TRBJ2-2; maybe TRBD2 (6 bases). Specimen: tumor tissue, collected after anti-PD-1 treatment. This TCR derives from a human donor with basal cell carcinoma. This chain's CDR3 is CASKGGANTGELFF. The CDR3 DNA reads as TGTGCCAGTAAAGGCGGGGCGAACACCGGGGAGCTGTTTTTT. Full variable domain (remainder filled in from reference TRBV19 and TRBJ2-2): DGGITQSPKYLFRKEGQNVTLSCEQNLNHDAMYWYRQDPGQGLRLIYYSQIVNDFQKGDIAEGYSVSREKKESFPLTVTSAQKNPTAFYLCASKGGANTGELFFGEGSRLTVL.